This TCR beta chain was recovered during a study of blood T cell repertoires in COVID-19. At the level of the study: Collection of acute and convalescent COVID-19 samples took place in the United States, Italy and Spain. The cDNA or gDNA used as material had been derived from T cells, B-cell-depleted T cells, or PBMCs.

The germline CDR1 and CDR2 sequences are ENHRY and SYGVKD. Trimming cost V 6 bases and J 0 bases; bases outside gene matches: 5. The CDR3 loop spans 15 amino acids. How the authors handled the data: Using reference gene primer amplification, nucleated cell counts were estimated. Measured with immunoSEQ multiplex PCR; TCRdb has only the in-frame clones, and not every one. Clone size and the V and J calls come from that table; the DNA yielded D and trimming. The data show about 40,000 clones, with roughly 90% seen just once and 9.5% to 13% held by the top ten. This TCR came from a man in his 70s with acute or convalescent COVID-19. The sample was peripheral blood. The chain has TRBV10-3 and TRBJ2-7, with 10 positions matching TRBD1. In DNA, the CDR3 is TGTGCCATCAGGAAGGGACAGGGGAACTCCTACGAGCAGTACTTC. It is translated as CAIRKGQGNSYEQYF.